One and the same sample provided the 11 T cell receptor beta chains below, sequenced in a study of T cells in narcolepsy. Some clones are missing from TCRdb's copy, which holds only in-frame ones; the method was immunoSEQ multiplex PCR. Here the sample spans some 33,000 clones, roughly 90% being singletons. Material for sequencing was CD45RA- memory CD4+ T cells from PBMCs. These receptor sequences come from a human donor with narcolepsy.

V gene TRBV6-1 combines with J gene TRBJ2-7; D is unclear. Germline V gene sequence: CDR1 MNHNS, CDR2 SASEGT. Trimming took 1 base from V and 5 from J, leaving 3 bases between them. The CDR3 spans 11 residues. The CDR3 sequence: CASSEVHEQYF. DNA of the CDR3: TGTGCCAGCAGTGAAGTACACGAGCAGTACTTC.

The CDR3 coding sequence is TGCGCCAGCAGTGAGTCCGGGATCTCCTATGGCTACACCTTC. Protein: CASSESGISYGYTF. V usage is TRBV10-2 and J usage is TRBJ1-2; D ambiguous. CDR3 length equals 14 residues. Germline CDR1 reads WSHSY; CDR2 reads SAAADI. Trimming pared 0 bases from V and 4 bases from J, leaving 9 bases between.

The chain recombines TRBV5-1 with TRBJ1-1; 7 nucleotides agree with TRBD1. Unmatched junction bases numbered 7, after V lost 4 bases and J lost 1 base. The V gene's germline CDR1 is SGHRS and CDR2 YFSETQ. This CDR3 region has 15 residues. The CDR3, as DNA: TGCGCCAGCAGCCCCTGGGACAGCTCGAACACTGAAGCTTTCTTT. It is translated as CASSPWDSSNTEAFF.

CDR3 loop: CASSVVEETQYF. The DNA of the CDR3 is TGTGCCAGCAGCGTAGTGGAAGAGACCCAGTACTTC. V is TRBV9 and J is TRBJ2-5; D is unclear. Between the trimmed V and J ends, which lost 0 bases and 3 bases, there was a span of 3 bases. This CDR3 has 12 residues. Germline CDR1 reads SGDLS; CDR2 reads YYNGEE.

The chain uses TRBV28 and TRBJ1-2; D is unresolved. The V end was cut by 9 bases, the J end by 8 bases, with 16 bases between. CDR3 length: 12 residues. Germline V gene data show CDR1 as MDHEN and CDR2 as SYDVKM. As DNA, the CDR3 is TGTGCCAGTTTTTACCTCGGGCGGGGCTACACCTTC. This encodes CASFYLGRGYTF.

The CDR3 nucleotides read TGCAGCGTTGAGGTCGCTTCCCCCTACAATGAGCAGTTCTTC. Protein sequence: CSVEVASPYNEQFF. V usage is TRBV29-1 and J usage is TRBJ2-1; D call uncertain. V was cut by 3 bases and J by 2 bases, with 11 bases left in between. Germline CDR1 SQVTM, CDR2 ANQGSEA. This CDR3 has 14 residues.

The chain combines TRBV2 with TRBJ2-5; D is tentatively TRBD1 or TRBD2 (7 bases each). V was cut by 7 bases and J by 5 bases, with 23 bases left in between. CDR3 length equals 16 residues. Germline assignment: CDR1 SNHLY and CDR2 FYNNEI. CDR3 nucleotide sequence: TGTGCCAGCACGACGACGGGAGGAGGGGGCCGGGAGACCCAGTACTTC. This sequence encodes CASTTTGGGGRETQYF.

CDR3 protein: CASSPIRVAYEQYF. In DNA, the CDR3 is TGTGCCAGCAGCCCCATAAGGGTAGCCTACGAGCAGTACTTC. The chain is built from TRBV7-2 and TRBJ2-7, with D hard to call. The germline V and J ends were trimmed by 5 bases and 2 bases, with 13 bases remaining between them. The CDR3 is made up of 14 amino acids. Germline-derived CDR1 and CDR2 are SGHTA and FQGNSA. The variable domain in full, completed from reference TRBV7-2 and TRBJ2-7, reads GAGVSQSPSNKVTEKGKDVELRCDPISGHTALYWYRQSLGQGLEFLIYFQGNSAPDKSGLPSDRFSAERTGGSVSTLTIQRTQQEDSAVYLCASSPIRVAYEQYFGPGTRLTVT.

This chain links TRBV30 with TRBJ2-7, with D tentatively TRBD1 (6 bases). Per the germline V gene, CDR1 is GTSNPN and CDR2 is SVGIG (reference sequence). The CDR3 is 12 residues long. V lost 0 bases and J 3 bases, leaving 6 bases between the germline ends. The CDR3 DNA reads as TGTGCCTGGAGTGTAGGGGGCTACGAGCAGTACTTC. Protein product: CAWSVGGYEQYF.

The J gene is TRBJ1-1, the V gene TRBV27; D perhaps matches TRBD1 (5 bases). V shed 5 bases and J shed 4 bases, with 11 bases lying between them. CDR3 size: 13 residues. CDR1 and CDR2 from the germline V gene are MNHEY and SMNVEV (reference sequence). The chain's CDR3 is CASSGLGGTEAFF. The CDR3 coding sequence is TGTGCCAGCAGTGGCCTGGGGGGCACTGAAGCTTTCTTT.

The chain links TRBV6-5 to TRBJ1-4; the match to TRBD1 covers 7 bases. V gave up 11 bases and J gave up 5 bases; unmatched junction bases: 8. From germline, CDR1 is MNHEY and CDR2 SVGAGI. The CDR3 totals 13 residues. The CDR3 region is CAAGDSPNEKLFF. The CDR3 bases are TGTGCCGCAGGGGACAGCCCAAATGAAAAACTGTTTTTT.